The rows below give T cell receptor beta chains drawn from one sample of a study of OX40 agonist ivuxolimab in advanced cancers. TCRdb keeps only in-frame clones here, not all; method: immunoSEQ multiplex PCR. The sample carries some 66,000 clones, roughly 85% recorded once. The source material was CD4+ or CD8+ T cells sorted from blood, sampled in a trial of the OX40 agonist ivuxolimab. The receptors originated from an adult with an advanced solid tumor such as melanoma, head and neck, liver or kidney cancer. The CDR3 runs from the conserved cysteine through the conserved F or W. Each record gives: J gene, clone size, V gene, CDR3 length, CDR3 protein. Size is stated for part of the rows, as once, few or many counts, or as a class when the clone is expanded.

>TRBJ2-3|NA|TRBV9|15
CASSVVIGPPDTQYF
>TRBJ1-6|NA|TRBV6-1|13
CASRVGDYSPLHF
>TRBJ2-1|NA|TRBV9|11
CASSVGDEQFF
>TRBJ2-6|few|TRBV4-1|20
CASSLSTSGTGSSGANVLTF
>TRBJ2-7|NA|TRBV6-5|15
CASSSGLAGSYEQYF
>TRBJ2-7|NA|TRBV7-3|15
CASSQAGPSSYEQYF
>TRBJ1-2|NA|TRBV14|14
CASSRDRTNYGYTF
>TRBJ2-7|NA|TRBV18|13
CASSPDRGREQYF
>TRBJ1-5|NA|TRBV7-3|13
CASSLGRNQPQHF
>TRBJ2-6|NA|TRBV6-5|15
CASSYSGAGANVLTF
>TRBJ1-1|NA|TRBV9|14
CASSVDRGDTEAFF
>TRBJ2-7|once|TRBV10-3|16
CATKSPKAQGNHEQYF
>TRBJ1-1|few|TRBV10-1|13
CASSETGSTEAFF
>TRBJ2-1|NA|TRBV29-1|13
CSVVAGGSDEQFF
>TRBJ1-6|NA|TRBV6-5|15
CASRTGGTAYSPLHF
>TRBJ1-4|NA|TRBV5-8|16
CASSWGQTATNEKLFF
>TRBJ2-3|NA|TRBV19|18
CASSIDWASGTSTDTQYF
>TRBJ2-7|NA|TRBV7-3|13
CASSPQGAGEQYF
>TRBJ1-2|NA|TRBV30|14
CAWSAGGEDYGYTF
>TRBJ2-7|NA|TRBV6-5|14
CASSYWAETYEQYF
>TRBJ2-7|NA|TRBV6-1|13
CASSPRGPNEQYF
>TRBJ1-5|NA|TRBV28|15
CASSLGRVGNQPQHF
>TRBJ1-4|NA|TRBV28|14
CASSSQGADEKLFF
>TRBJ1-2|NA|TRBV5-4|16
CASRPGVDAGWEGYTF
>TRBJ2-1|NA|TRBV4-1|17
CASSKDAGPKIYNEQFF
>TRBJ1-3|NA|TRBV7-2|14
CASSLSGYGNTIYF
>TRBJ2-5|NA|TRBV7-9|13
CASSPDRQETQYF
>NA|NA|TRBV2|14
CASSLDRGSYEQYF
>TRBJ2-7|NA|TRBV5-1|14
CASSLDGLPYEQYF
>TRBJ1-4|NA|TRBV5-1|14
CASSMGQTNEKLFF
>TRBJ1-2|NA|TRBV28|16
CASSLSSPGQLYGYTF
>TRBJ2-2|NA|TRBV19|17
CASRISTGGADTGELFF
>TRBJ2-1|NA|TRBV6-1|15
CASNQLAGGNNEQFF
>TRBJ2-1|NA|TRBV7-3|20
CASSLTLTRLSSRMYNEQFF
>TRBJ1-4|NA|TRBV7-9|15
CASRDGAPTNEKLFF
>TRBJ2-5|NA|TRBV27|10
CASKKETQYF
>TRBJ1-2|NA|TRBV5-4|13
CASRKQGNYGYTF
>TRBJ2-1|NA|TRBV23-1|15
CASSQSGQGVYEQFF
>TRBJ2-1|NA|TRBV6-1|17
CASSEVGVTQGNGEQFF
>TRBJ1-2|NA|TRBV30|13
CAWSVRTGSGYTF
>TRBJ1-5|few|TRBV19|14
CASAGGFSNQPQHF
>TRBJ1-3|NA|TRBV9|16
CASSPARGSSGNTIYF
>TRBJ1-1|NA|TRBV7-3|13
CASSLQPNTEAFF
>TRBJ1-2|once|TRBV5-6|14
CASSLVAGADGYTF
>TRBJ2-1|NA|TRBV6-5|14
CATSSTPLFGEQFF
>TRBJ1-5|NA|TRBV4-1|15
CASTLTAAGNQPQHF
>TRBJ1-4|few|TRBV10-2|12
CASTLTGAKLFF
>TRBJ2-2|NA|TRBV4-2|15
CASSQLTRNTGELFF